The 27 T cell receptor beta chains below all came from one sample that was sequenced in a study of cytomegalovirus exposure and HLA in healthy donors. Generated by immunoSEQ multiplex PCR, the TCRdb table keeps only in-frame clones and is missing some. The data show a few hundred thousand clones, roughly 89% seen once. Sample: PBMCs. Source of these receptors: a woman aged 18-29 years in good health and CMV-seronegative.

V usage is TRBV5-6 and J usage is TRBJ2-5, with D perhaps matching TRBD2 (6 bases). This CDR3 is built from 13 residues. The germline V gene encodes CDR1 SGHDT and CDR2 YYEEEE. Trimming shortened V by 1 base and J by 7 bases, and 11 bases separated the two germline ends. DNA of the CDR3: TGTGCCAGCAGCTTGTCGGGAGTAAGGACCCAGTACTTC. Residues: CASSLSGVRTQYF.

V gene TRBV7-9 combines with J gene TRBJ1-2; perhaps TRBD1 as D (5 bases). The germline V gene has CDR1 SEHNR and CDR2 FQNEAQ (reference sequence). This CDR3 contains 14 residues. The V end was cut by 8 bases, the J end by 2 bases, with 15 bases between. The CDR3 DNA follows: TGTGCCAGCTTCCTAGACGGGGGAAACTATGGCTACACCTTC. Translating it yields CASFLDGGNYGYTF.

The rearrangement links TRBV5-1 to TRBJ1-2; D unresolved. This CDR3 region has 18 residues. The V end was cut by 2 bases, the J end by 2 bases, with 22 bases between. Germline V gene data show CDR1 as SGHRS and CDR2 as YFSETQ. The CDR3 is CASSFKPGRAGKNYGYTF. The DNA for the CDR3 is TGCGCCAGCAGCTTTAAGCCCGGTAGAGCAGGCAAGAACTATGGCTACACCTTC.

This clone was observed a single time. V gene TRBV2 combines with J gene TRBJ1-3; 7 nucleotides match TRBD1. The CDR3 extends over 17 amino acids. With 8 bases clipped from V and 0 bases from J, the junction kept 13 bases outside the gene matches. Germline V gives CDR1 SNHLY, CDR2 FYNNEI. The CDR3 DNA reads as TGTGCCAGCCTCTCGTCGGGACAGATTTTCTCTGGAAACACCATATATTTT. Encoded protein: CASLSSGQIFSGNTIYF.

The chain combines TRBV9 with TRBJ2-3, with a weak D call TRBD2 (5 bases). Per the germline V gene, CDR1 is SGDLS and CDR2 is YYNGEE. V lost 7 bases and J lost 6, with 18 bases in between. CDR3 size: 14 residues. CDR3 residues: CASGSAGSGDTQYF. CDR3 nucleotides: TGTGCCAGCGGGAGTGCAGGCAGCGGTGATACGCAGTATTTT.

This clone was observed a handful of times. V and J are TRBV7-9 and TRBJ1-3; D is perhaps TRBD1 (6 bases). CDR3 size: 16 residues. Germline V gene sequence: CDR1 SEHNR, CDR2 FQNEAQ (reference sequence). V dropped 0 bases and J dropped 0 bases, with 9 bases sitting between them. CDR3 sequence reads: CASSLADSHSGNTIYF. The DNA for the CDR3 is TGTGCCAGCAGCTTAGCGGACAGCCACTCTGGAAACACCATATATTTT.

This sequence joins TRBV10-3 and TRBJ2-7; D may be TRBD1 (5 bases). The CDR3 contains 14 residues. The germline gives CDR1 ENHRY, CDR2 SYGVKD. The V end lost 0 bases, the J end lost 0 bases, and 6 bases lay between the germline ends. CDR3 amino acids: CAISESGASYEQYV. Written as DNA, the CDR3 is TGTGCCATCAGTGAGTCTGGGGCCTCCTACGAGCAGTACGTC.

V is TRBV6-1 and J is TRBJ2-7; 9 bases are a match to TRBD2. Germline CDR1 MNHNS, CDR2 SASEGT. CDR3 size: 14 residues. V shed 8 bases and J 5 bases; nucleotides not matched to a gene: 10. The CDR3 region has the DNA TGTGCCAGCCTGCGGGAGGGGGCGCGGAACGAGCAGTACTTC. Its protein is CASLREGARNEQYF.

The chain is built from TRBV5-1 and TRBJ1-2; 8 nucleotides align to TRBD1. Germline loops: CDR1 SGHRS, CDR2 YFSETQ. V was pared by 1 base and J by 3 bases, with 5 bases of the junction left unmatched. CDR3 length equals 15 residues. The chain's CDR3 is CASSLSYRGDYGYTF. The CDR3 nucleotides read TGCGCCAGCAGCTTGTCGTACAGGGGGGACTATGGCTACACCTTC.

V is TRBV27 and J is TRBJ2-3; no definite D call. Germline V gives CDR1 MNHEY, CDR2 SMNVEV (reference sequence). This CDR3 has 13 amino acids. Deletions cut 4 bases from V and 0 bases from J, with 5 bases between. The CDR3 is CASSSLSTDTQYF. The CDR3 DNA is TGTGCCAGCAGTTCCCTTAGCACAGATACGCAGTATTTT.

J is TRBJ2-1 and V is TRBV6-5; tentatively, D is TRBD1 (6 bases). Germline CDR1 and CDR2: MNHEY and SVGAGI. Trimming left V 6 bases short and J 8 bases short, with 14 bases between. The CDR3 extends over 13 amino acids. The DNA for the CDR3 is TGTGCCAGCAGGGACACAGGGCCCGATGAGCAGTTCTTC. It specifies CASRDTGPDEQFF.

V usage is TRBV29-1 and J usage is TRBJ1-4; D uncertain. This CDR3 contains 13 residues. Trimming cost V 4 bases and J 0 bases, with 6 bases left between them. Germline V lookup: CDR1 SQVTM, CDR2 ANQGSEA. CDR3 nucleotides: TGCAGCGTTGGAAGAGCAACTAATGAAAAACTGTTTTTT. Its protein is CSVGRATNEKLFF.

The V gene is TRBV5-1, the J gene TRBJ2-7; 7 bases are shared with TRBD1. Germline-derived CDR1 and CDR2 are SGHRS and YFSETQ. Germline trimming cut 0 bases from V and 1 base from J; bases unmatched to any gene: 10. This CDR3 contains 17 residues. The chain's CDR3 is CASSLAPGTEMSYEQYF. In nucleotides, the CDR3 is TGCGCCAGCAGCTTGGCCCCCGGGACAGAAATGTCCTACGAGCAGTACTTC.

The rearrangement uses TRBV28 and TRBJ1-6; perhaps TRBD1 as D (5 bases). Per the germline V gene, CDR1 is MDHEN and CDR2 is SYDVKM. This CDR3 has 15 residues. The V end lost 10 bases, the J end lost 0 bases, and 13 bases lay between the germline ends. For the CDR3, the DNA is TGTGCCACCCATCGGGGGAGCTCCTATAATTCACCCCTCCACTTT. It specifies CATHRGSSYNSPLHF.

The rearrangement links TRBV5-8 to TRBJ1-2, with D tentatively TRBD1 (5 bases). V shed 1 base and J shed 8 bases, with 15 bases lying between them. Germline V gives CDR1 SGHTS, CDR2 YDEGEE. This CDR3 spans 14 amino acids. Here the CDR3 reads CASSLRSRGKGYTF. CDR3 DNA sequence: TGTGCCAGCAGCTTGCGGTCCCGGGGGAAGGGCTACACCTTC.

J is TRBJ2-2 and V is TRBV11-2, with 13 bases lining up with TRBD2. The CDR3 totals 16 residues. The V gene end was trimmed by 5 bases and the J gene end by 6 bases; junction bases not matched to a gene: 6. Germline V lookup: CDR1 SGHAT, CDR2 FQNNGV. The CDR3 loop is CASSLTSGGAAGELFF. CDR3 in DNA: TGTGCCAGCAGCCTTACTAGCGGGGGGGCTGCCGGGGAGCTGTTTTTT. Using reference TRBV11-2 and TRBJ2-2 for the parts outside the CDR3, the full variable domain is EAGVAQSPRYKIIEKRQSVAFWCNPISGHATLYWYQQILGQGPKLLIQFQNNGVVDDSQLPKDRFSAERLKGVDSTLKIQPAKLEDSAVYLCASSLTSGGAAGELFFGEGSRLTVL.

The rearrangement uses TRBV6-5 and TRBJ2-7; TRBD2 matches 8 bases. The CDR3 sequence is 16 residues long. From germline, CDR1 is MNHEY and CDR2 SVGAGI. The junction had 8 bases not matched to a gene; V was cut back by 0 bases and J by 4 bases. CDR3 in DNA: TGTGCCAGCAGTTACTCCCCACTAGCGGAGCCATACGAGCAGTACGTC. It specifies CASSYSPLAEPYEQYV.

Only a few counts were recorded for this clone. The CDR3 loop is CASSYSGRGDSPLHF. CDR3 coding DNA: TGTGCCAGCAGTTACTCTGGCAGGGGCGATTCACCCCTCCACTTT. The chain uses TRBV6-5 and TRBJ1-6; weak D call: TRBD1 (6 bases). This CDR3 has 15 amino acids. Germline CDR1 and CDR2: MNHEY and SVGAGI. V lost 0 bases, J lost 8 bases, and 11 bases lay in between.

The genes are TRBV23-1 and TRBJ2-1, with D possibly matching TRBD2 (5 bases). TRBV23-1 is noted as an ORF with a role that remains uncertain. V lost 0 bases to trimming and J lost 2 bases, with 14 bases between them. The CDR3 totals 17 residues. CDR3 amino acids: CASSQSGGTRPYNEQFF. CDR3 DNA sequence: TGCGCCAGCAGTCAATCCGGCGGCACTAGACCCTACAATGAGCAGTTCTTC.

The rearrangement uses TRBV28 and TRBJ2-1, with 7 bases identical to TRBD1. Germline V gene data show CDR1 as MDHEN and CDR2 as SYDVKM. J lost 4 bases, V lost 3 bases, and 3 bases had no gene match. The length of the CDR3 is 14 residues. CDR3 amino acids: CASSLSGQYNEQFF. The CDR3 DNA reads as TGTGCCAGCAGTTTGTCGGGACAGTACAATGAGCAGTTCTTC.

This clone was recorded only once. The chain couples TRBV10-2 to TRBJ1-1, with no clear D. V shed 6 bases and J shed 5 bases, with 10 bases lying between them. This CDR3 comprises 12 residues. The germline CDR1 and CDR2 sequences are WSHSY and SAAADI. For the CDR3, the DNA is TGCGCCAGCAGAGATACTCCTACTGAAGCTTTCTTT. Its protein product is CASRDTPTEAFF.

This sequence joins TRBV6-1 and TRBJ1-5, with TRBD1 as a possible D gene (6 bases). Trimming stripped 5 bases from V and 5 bases from J, with 10 bases between. Germline V lookup: CDR1 MNHNS, CDR2 SASEGT. CDR3 length: 13 residues. CDR3 sequence reads: CASSTHRDQPQHF. The CDR3 nucleotides read TGTGCCAGCAGTACCCACAGGGATCAGCCCCAGCATTTT.

The V gene is TRBV23-1, the J gene TRBJ1-6; no clear D. TRBV23-1 falls under the ORF class, with uncertain function. V lost 6 bases, J lost 1 base, and 10 bases lay in between. This CDR3 contains 15 residues. The CDR3 region is CASRLGASYNSPLHF. Written as DNA, the CDR3 is TGCGCCAGCAGGCTGGGAGCTTCCTATAATTCACCCCTCCACTTT.

The chain recombines TRBV2 with TRBJ2-3; 8 nucleotides line up with TRBD1. Germline V lookup: CDR1 SNHLY, CDR2 FYNNEI. There are 13 residues in the CDR3. After removal of 5 bases from V and 9 bases from J, the junction contained 7 bases not matched to a gene. The CDR3 DNA follows: TGTGCCAGCAGTACGGGGCACAGGGGGACGCAGTATTTT. This codes for CASSTGHRGTQYF.

This clone has just a few counts. This chain joins TRBV6-5 and TRBJ1-1; D call uncertain. The CDR3 contains 12 residues. The V gene's germline CDR1 is MNHEY and CDR2 SVGAGI. Between the trimmed V and J ends, which lost 4 bases and 6 bases, there was a span of 9 bases. DNA of the CDR3: TGTGCCAGCAGTTTGGGCTCGGCTGAAGCTTTCTTT. Encoded protein: CASSLGSAEAFF.

The V and J genes are TRBV6-4 and TRBJ1-1, with D possibly TRBD1 on 6 matching bases. V lost 0 bases and J 2 bases, leaving 19 bases between the germline ends. The germline gives CDR1 MRHNA, CDR2 SNTAGT. The CDR3 length is 18 residues. The CDR3 DNA reads TGTGCCAGCAGTGACTCGAAGTACTTTTCAGGGGATAACACTGAAGCTTTCTTT. The encoded protein is CASSDSKYFSGDNTEAFF.

This chain connects TRBV5-1 to TRBJ2-7, with 15 bases lining up with TRBD2. CDR1 is SGHRS, CDR2 YFSETQ, per germline. J lost 6 bases, V lost 3 bases, and 19 bases had no gene match. CDR3 length: 20 residues. The CDR3 DNA sequence: TGCGCCAGCAGCTCGCTCGGAGGGACTAGCGGGGGGCCGGCCTGGGGCGAGCAGTACTTC. The encoded protein is CASSSLGGTSGGPAWGEQYF.